The clone carrying this T cell receptor (beta chain) has just one count. Other DNA sequences within the sample encode an identical CDR3. Trimming removed 6 bases from V and 5 bases from J; junction bases left unmatched: 7. CDR1 is SGHTA, CDR2 FQGNSA, per germline. CDR3 length: 14 amino acids. The entry originates in a study of cytomegalovirus exposure and HLA in healthy donors. Both 60 Vbeta primers and 13 Jbeta primers went into the PCR. Method: immunoSEQ multiplex PCR; TCRdb's copy keeps in-frame clones and lacks some. The sample shows 200,000 to 250,000 clones, 82% of them seen only once. The chain employs TRBV7-2 and TRBJ1-1; 9 nucleotides line up with TRBD1. Sequencing was done on a sample of PBMCs. The clonotype comes from a woman aged 40-49 years in good health and CMV-seropositive. The CDR3 reads CASSRDRARTEAFF. The CDR3 DNA sequence: TGTGCCAGCAGTAGGGACAGGGCGAGGACTGAAGCTTTCTTT.